This T cell receptor (beta chain) was identified during a study of T cells in Graves' hyperthyroidism and ophthalmopathy. Study background: Blood from the periphery was taken at initial diagnosis, before any treatment.

In its sample, this clonotype was seen many times. Its antigen is not identified. General study findings and limits: A model of 13 V-J features distinguished ophthalmopathy from stable hyperthyroidism. Blood held most thyroid clonotypes expanded above 0.001 frequency. In validation, the model predicted ophthalmopathy. These predictions came a median about 6.5 months before onset.

The germline V gene encodes CDR1 SGHNT and CDR2 YENEEA. CDR3 length: 16 amino acids. V lost 3 bases, J lost 1 base, and 13 bases lay in between. Amplified TCR beta CDR3 regions came from RNA transcripts. HTBI primers were used for first-round RT-PCR of the TCR CDR3. TCRdb reanalysed the multiplex PCR reads using MiXCR and keeps one entry per CDR3 protein. In the table there are around 100,000 distinct CDR3 sequences, 47% of which are singletons. The source is a man aged 35 to 55 with Graves' hyperthyroidism. V is TRBV11-3 and J is TRBJ1-3; D gene unclear. The sample taken for sequencing was blood. The CDR3 region is CASSFASGLSGNTIYF. The CDR3 region has the DNA TGTGCCAGCAGCTTCGCGTCAGGCCTTTCTGGAAACACCATATATTTT.